The rows below give T cell receptor beta chains drawn from one sample of a study of response to subunit inactivated influenza vaccine. In TCRdb, the RT-PCR reads were re-called with MiXCR into one record per CDR3 protein. Here the sample spans some 550,000 distinct CDR3 sequences, approximately 22% being singletons. The data were also submitted as part of a second study, on T cells expressing NK-cell markers.

The material was CD4+ T cells sorted from PBMCs, obtained roughly 13 days after vaccination. The receptor source for this set is a man aged 50 to 60 who received an inactivated influenza vaccine. CDR3s leave out the opening cysteine and the closing phenylalanine or tryptophan. A row's size may be missing; if present it is once, few, many or a size class.

j_gene: TRBJ2-7
abundance: -
v_gene: TRBV7-9
len: 12
CDR3aa: ASSPETRSYEQY

j_gene: TRBJ2-7
abundance: few
v_gene: TRBV7-9
len: 11
CDR3aa: ASSQRNGYEQY

j_gene: TRBJ2-6
abundance: few
v_gene: TRBV25-1
len: 13
CDR3aa: ASSAQGSGANVLT

j_gene: TRBJ2-5
abundance: few
v_gene: TRBV5-1
len: 11
CDR3aa: ASSWSGPETQY

j_gene: TRBJ1-2
abundance: -
v_gene: TRBV20-1
len: 11
CDR3aa: SARGTGAFGYT

j_gene: TRBJ1-1
abundance: -
v_gene: TRBV5-5
len: 11
CDR3aa: ASTSVGDTEAF

j_gene: TRBJ2-3
abundance: -
v_gene: TRBV5-1
len: 14
CDR3aa: ASSLVQRELTDTQY

j_gene: TRBJ2-2
abundance: -
v_gene: TRBV10-3
len: 10
CDR3aa: AISKNTGELF

j_gene: TRBJ2-1
abundance: many
v_gene: TRBV24-1
len: 13
CDR3aa: ATSDALRGFDEQF

j_gene: TRBJ2-7
abundance: -
v_gene: TRBV25-1
len: 14
CDR3aa: ASSDHSGTDLYEQY

j_gene: TRBJ2-7
abundance: -
v_gene: TRBV7-2
len: 6
CDR3aa: PGGVKY

j_gene: TRBJ1-5
abundance: once
v_gene: TRBV3-1
len: 13
CDR3aa: ASSQQTGPNQPQH

j_gene: TRBJ2-2
abundance: few
v_gene: TRBV5-5
len: 13
CDR3aa: ASSLLGGVTGELF

j_gene: TRBJ1-1
abundance: -
v_gene: TRBV3-1
len: 15
CDR3aa: ASSQDRLQGGGTEAF

j_gene: TRBJ2-7
abundance: few
v_gene: TRBV20-1
len: 10
CDR3aa: SARNGIYEQY

j_gene: TRBJ2-1
abundance: -
v_gene: TRBV20-1
len: 13
CDR3aa: SARRNGRSYNEQF

j_gene: TRBJ2-3
abundance: -
v_gene: TRBV7-2
len: 14
CDR3aa: ASSLNSRRGLDTQY

j_gene: TRBJ2-2
abundance: -
v_gene: TRBV7-9
len: 14
CDR3aa: ASSLRAAANTGELF

j_gene: TRBJ1-1
abundance: -
v_gene: TRBV20-1
len: 12
CDR3aa: SAPEGRLNTEAF

j_gene: TRBJ2-2
abundance: -
v_gene: TRBV4-1
len: 16
CDR3aa: ASSPLPSGGSLVGELF

j_gene: TRBJ1-4
abundance: few
v_gene: TRBV4-1
len: 13
CDR3aa: ASSPGDRDNEKLF

j_gene: TRBJ1-6
abundance: -
v_gene: TRBV10-3
len: 10
CDR3aa: AISPGRSPLH

j_gene: TRBJ2-5
abundance: -
v_gene: TRBV5-1
len: 13
CDR3aa: ASSLMGQIGETQY

j_gene: TRBJ2-5
abundance: -
v_gene: TRBV6-2/TRBV6-3
len: 12
CDR3aa: ASKSSLDRGTQY

j_gene: TRBJ1-4
abundance: -
v_gene: TRBV12-3/TRBV12-4
len: 12
CDR3aa: ASRTVRMGKKLF

j_gene: TRBJ2-7
abundance: -
v_gene: TRBV6-2/TRBV6-3
len: 12
CDR3aa: ASNDRGRAYEQY

j_gene: TRBJ2-3
abundance: -
v_gene: TRBV10-2
len: 13
CDR3aa: ASSASGDRAYTQY

j_gene: TRBJ2-7
abundance: many
v_gene: TRBV14
len: 10
CDR3aa: ASSQLSYEQY

j_gene: TRBJ2-1
abundance: few
v_gene: TRBV12-3/TRBV12-4
len: 10
CDR3aa: ASRRTGGEQF

j_gene: TRBJ2-3
abundance: -
v_gene: TRBV11-2
len: 13
CDR3aa: ASDPTSGRTDTQY

j_gene: TRBJ2-2
abundance: many
v_gene: TRBV4-2
len: 12
CDR3aa: ASSPEINTGELF

j_gene: TRBJ2-5
abundance: few
v_gene: TRBV5-6
len: 14
CDR3aa: ASSLGLAGSLKTQY

j_gene: TRBJ2-5
abundance: -
v_gene: TRBV12-3/TRBV12-4
len: 13
CDR3aa: ASGLGGGGQETQY

j_gene: TRBJ2-1
abundance: -
v_gene: TRBV12-1
len: 15
CDR3aa: ASTIHGLFGGRGEQF

j_gene: TRBJ2-1
abundance: few
v_gene: TRBV12-3/TRBV12-4
len: 11
CDR3aa: ASSLSHYNEQF

j_gene: TRBJ2-1
abundance: -
v_gene: TRBV20-1
len: 14
CDR3aa: SAREATKGSYNEQF

j_gene: TRBJ1-2
abundance: -
v_gene: TRBV27
len: 13
CDR3aa: ASSKKGQAKYGYT

j_gene: TRBJ1-4
abundance: few
v_gene: TRBV12-3/TRBV12-4
len: 12
CDR3aa: ASTTTGGGEKLF

j_gene: TRBJ1-2
abundance: few
v_gene: TRBV5-1
len: 11
CDR3aa: ASSLSGRDGYT

j_gene: TRBJ2-5
abundance: few
v_gene: TRBV5-1
len: 11
CDR3aa: ASSFEVSETQY

j_gene: TRBJ2-7
abundance: -
v_gene: TRBV4-1
len: 15
CDR3aa: ASSQERGGGLSGEQY

j_gene: TRBJ2-7
abundance: many
v_gene: TRBV5-6
len: 14
CDR3aa: ASSLFFPIISYEQY

j_gene: TRBJ1-3
abundance: -
v_gene: TRBV6-1
len: 15
CDR3aa: ASRTSQRPESGNTIY

j_gene: TRBJ1-1
abundance: few
v_gene: TRBV3-1
len: 11
CDR3aa: ASSQGSPKEAF

j_gene: TRBJ2-5
abundance: -
v_gene: TRBV28
len: 13
CDR3aa: ASINAGHSQETQY

j_gene: TRBJ2-2
abundance: few
v_gene: TRBV6-2/TRBV6-3
len: 10
CDR3aa: ASRWGPGELF

j_gene: TRBJ1-2
abundance: few
v_gene: TRBV7-2
len: 12
CDR3aa: ASSIPTGRDGYT

j_gene: TRBJ2-1
abundance: few
v_gene: TRBV19
len: 14
CDR3aa: ASTPSGGRAYNEQF

j_gene: TRBJ1-6
abundance: -
v_gene: TRBV21-1
len: 12
CDR3aa: ASSKGPGGNHLH

j_gene: TRBJ2-6
abundance: few
v_gene: TRBV5-1
len: 17
CDR3aa: ASSGNLQGGLSGANVLT